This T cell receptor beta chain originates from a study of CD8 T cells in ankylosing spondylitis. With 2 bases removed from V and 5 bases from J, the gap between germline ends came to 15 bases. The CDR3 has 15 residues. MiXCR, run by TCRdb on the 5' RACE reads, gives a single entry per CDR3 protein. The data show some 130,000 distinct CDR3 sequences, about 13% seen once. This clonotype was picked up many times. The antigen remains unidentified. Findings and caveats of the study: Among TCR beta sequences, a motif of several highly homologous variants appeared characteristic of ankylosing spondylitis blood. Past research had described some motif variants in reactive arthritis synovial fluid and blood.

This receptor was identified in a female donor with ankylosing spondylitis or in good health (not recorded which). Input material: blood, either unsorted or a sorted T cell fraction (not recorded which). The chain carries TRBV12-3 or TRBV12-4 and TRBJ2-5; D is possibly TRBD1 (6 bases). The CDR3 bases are TGTGCCAGCAGTTTAACAGGGTTAGACATGGAGACCCAGTACTTC. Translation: CASSLTGLDMETQYF.